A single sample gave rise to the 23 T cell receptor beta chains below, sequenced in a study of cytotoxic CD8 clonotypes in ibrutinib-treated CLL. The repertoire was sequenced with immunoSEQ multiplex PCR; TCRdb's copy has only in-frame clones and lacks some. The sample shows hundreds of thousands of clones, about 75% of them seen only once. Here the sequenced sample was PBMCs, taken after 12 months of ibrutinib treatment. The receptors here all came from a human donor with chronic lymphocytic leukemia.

The CDR3 is CASSISGTETQYF. Here the CDR3 DNA reads TGTGCCAGCAGTATTAGCGGGACAGAGACCCAGTACTTC. This rearrangement joins TRBV28 to TRBJ2-5; the match to TRBD2 covers 8 bases. CDR3 length: 13 residues. V gave up 5 bases and J gave up 4 bases; unmatched junction bases: 3. The germline V gene has CDR1 MDHEN and CDR2 SYDVKM. Full variable domain (missing parts from reference TRBV28 and TRBJ2-5): DVKVTQSSRYLVKRTGEKVFLECVQDMDHENMFWYRQDPGLGLRLIYFSYDVKMKEKGDIPEGYSVSREKKERFSLILESASTNQTSMYLCASSISGTETQYFGPGTRLLVL.

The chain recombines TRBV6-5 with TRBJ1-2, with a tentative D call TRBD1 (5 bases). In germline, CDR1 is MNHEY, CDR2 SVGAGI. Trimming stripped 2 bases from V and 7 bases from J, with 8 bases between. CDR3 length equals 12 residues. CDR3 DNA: TGTGCCAGCAGTTACACAGGCGCTGGCTACACCTTC. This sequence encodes CASSYTGAGYTF.

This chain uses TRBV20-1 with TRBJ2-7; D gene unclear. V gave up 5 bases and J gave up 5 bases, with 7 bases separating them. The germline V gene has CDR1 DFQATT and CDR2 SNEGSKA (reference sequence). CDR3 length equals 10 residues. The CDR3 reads CSAAPHEQYF. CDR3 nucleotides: TGCAGTGCTGCACCCCACGAGCAGTACTTC.

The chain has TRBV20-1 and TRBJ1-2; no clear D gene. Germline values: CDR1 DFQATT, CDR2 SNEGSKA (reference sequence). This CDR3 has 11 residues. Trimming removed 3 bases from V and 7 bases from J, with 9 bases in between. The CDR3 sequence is CSASFLPGYTF. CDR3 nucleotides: TGCAGTGCTAGCTTTCTGCCTGGCTACACCTTC.

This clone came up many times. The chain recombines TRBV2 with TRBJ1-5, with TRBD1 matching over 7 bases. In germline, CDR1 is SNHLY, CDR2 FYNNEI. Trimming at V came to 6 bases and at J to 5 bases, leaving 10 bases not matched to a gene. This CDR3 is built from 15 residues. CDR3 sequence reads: CASRPGQASHQPQHF. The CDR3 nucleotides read TGTGCCAGCAGACCCGGACAGGCTTCTCATCAGCCCCAGCATTTT. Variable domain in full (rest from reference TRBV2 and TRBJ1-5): EPEVTQTPSHQVTQMGQEVILRCVPISNHLYFYWYRQILGQKVEFLVSFYNNEISEKSEIFDDQFSVERPDGSNFTLKIRSTKLEDSAMYFCASRPGQASHQPQHFGDGTRLSIL.

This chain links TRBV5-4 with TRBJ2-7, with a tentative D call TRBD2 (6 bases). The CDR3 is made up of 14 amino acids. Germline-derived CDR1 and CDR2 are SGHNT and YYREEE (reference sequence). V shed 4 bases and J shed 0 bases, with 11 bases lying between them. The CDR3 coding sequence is TGTGCCAGCAGCCCGAGCGGGTACTCCTACGAGCAGTACTTC. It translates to CASSPSGYSYEQYF. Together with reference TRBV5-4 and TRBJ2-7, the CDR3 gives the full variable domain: ETGVTQSPTHLIKTRGQQVTLRCSSQSGHNTVSWYQQALGQGPQFIFQYYREEENGRGNFPPRFSGLQFPNYSSELNVNALELDDSALYLCASSPSGYSYEQYFGPGTRLTVT.

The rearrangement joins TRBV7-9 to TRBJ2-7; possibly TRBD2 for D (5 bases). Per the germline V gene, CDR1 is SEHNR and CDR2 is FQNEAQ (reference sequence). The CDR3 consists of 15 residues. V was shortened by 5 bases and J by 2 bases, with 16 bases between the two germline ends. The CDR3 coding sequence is TGTGCCAGCAGCCCCCTACCGGGAAGTCCCTACGAGCAGTACTTC. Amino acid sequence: CASSPLPGSPYEQYF.

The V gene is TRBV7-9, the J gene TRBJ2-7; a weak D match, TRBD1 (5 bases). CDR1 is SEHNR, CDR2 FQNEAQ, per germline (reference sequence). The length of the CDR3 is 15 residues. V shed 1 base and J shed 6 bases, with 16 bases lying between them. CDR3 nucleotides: TGTGCCAGCAGCTTAGTCTCAGGGTATAGTAGCGAGCAGTACTTC. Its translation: CASSLVSGYSSEQYF.

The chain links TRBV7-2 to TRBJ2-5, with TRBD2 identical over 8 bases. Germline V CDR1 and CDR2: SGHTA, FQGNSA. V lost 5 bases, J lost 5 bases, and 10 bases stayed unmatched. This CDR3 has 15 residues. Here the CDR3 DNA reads TGTGCCAGCAGCCCCAGGACTAGCCTGGGGGAGACCCAGTACTTC. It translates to CASSPRTSLGETQYF.

The CDR3 reads CASNPGEALNTEAFF. CDR3 bases: TGTGCCAGCAACCCGGGGGAGGCTTTGAACACTGAAGCTTTCTTT. The chain uses TRBV9 and TRBJ1-1; D perhaps matches TRBD1 (5 bases). Germline loops: CDR1 SGDLS, CDR2 YYNGEE. The CDR3 is 15 residues long. V dropped 6 bases and J dropped 0 bases, with 15 bases sitting between them.

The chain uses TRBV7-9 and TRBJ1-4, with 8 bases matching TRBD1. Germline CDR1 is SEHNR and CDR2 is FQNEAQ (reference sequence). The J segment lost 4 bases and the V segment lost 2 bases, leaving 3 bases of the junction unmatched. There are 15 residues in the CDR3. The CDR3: CASSLTGQVNEKLFF. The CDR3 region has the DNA TGTGCCAGCAGCTTAACGGGACAGGTTAATGAAAAACTGTTTTTT.

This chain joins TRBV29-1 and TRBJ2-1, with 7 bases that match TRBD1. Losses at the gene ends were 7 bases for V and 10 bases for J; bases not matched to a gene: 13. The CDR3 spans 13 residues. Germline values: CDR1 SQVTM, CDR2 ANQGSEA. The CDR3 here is CSALTGSQGEQFF. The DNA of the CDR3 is TGCAGCGCCCTGACAGGGTCCCAGGGGGAGCAGTTCTTC.

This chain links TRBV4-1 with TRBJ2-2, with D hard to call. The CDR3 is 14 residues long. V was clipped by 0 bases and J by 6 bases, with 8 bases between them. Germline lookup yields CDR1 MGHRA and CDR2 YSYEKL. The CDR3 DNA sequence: TGCGCCAGCAGCCAAGATTGGACCTCCGGGGAGCTGTTTTTT. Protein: CASSQDWTSGELFF.

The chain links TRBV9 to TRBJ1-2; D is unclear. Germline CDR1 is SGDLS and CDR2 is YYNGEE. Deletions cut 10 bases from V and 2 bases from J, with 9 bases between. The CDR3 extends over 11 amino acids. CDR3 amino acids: CAPPGNYGYTF. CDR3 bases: TGTGCCCCTCCCGGGAACTATGGCTACACCTTC.

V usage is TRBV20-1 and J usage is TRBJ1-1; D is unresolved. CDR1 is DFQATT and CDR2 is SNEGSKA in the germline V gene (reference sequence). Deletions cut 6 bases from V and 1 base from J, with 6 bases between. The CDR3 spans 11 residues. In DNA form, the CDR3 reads TGCAGTGCCGACGGGAACACTGAAGCTTTCTTT. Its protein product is CSADGNTEAFF.

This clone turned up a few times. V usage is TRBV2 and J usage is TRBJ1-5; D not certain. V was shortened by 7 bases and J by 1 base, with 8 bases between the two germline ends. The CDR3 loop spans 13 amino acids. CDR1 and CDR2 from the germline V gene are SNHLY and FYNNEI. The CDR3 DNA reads TGTGCCAGCACTCAGGAGAGCAATCAGCCCCAGCATTTT. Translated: CASTQESNQPQHF.

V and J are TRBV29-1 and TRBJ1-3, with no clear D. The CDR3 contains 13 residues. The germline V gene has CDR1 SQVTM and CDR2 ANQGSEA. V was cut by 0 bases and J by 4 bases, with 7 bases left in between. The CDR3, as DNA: TGCAGCGTTGAAGATCTAGGCGGAAACACCATATATTTT. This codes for CSVEDLGGNTIYF.

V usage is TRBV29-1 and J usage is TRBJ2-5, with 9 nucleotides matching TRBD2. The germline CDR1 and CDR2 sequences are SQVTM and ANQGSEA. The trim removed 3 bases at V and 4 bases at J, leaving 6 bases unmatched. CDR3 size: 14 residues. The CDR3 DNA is TGCAGCGTTGAGGGCGGGAGGGCCGGAGAGACCCAGTACTTC. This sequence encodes CSVEGGRAGETQYF.

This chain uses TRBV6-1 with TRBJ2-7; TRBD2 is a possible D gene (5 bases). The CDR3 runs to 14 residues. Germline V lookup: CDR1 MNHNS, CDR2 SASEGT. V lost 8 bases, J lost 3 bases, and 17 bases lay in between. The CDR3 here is CASLYLAPIYEQYF. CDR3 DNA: TGTGCCAGCTTGTATTTAGCGCCAATCTACGAGCAGTACTTC.

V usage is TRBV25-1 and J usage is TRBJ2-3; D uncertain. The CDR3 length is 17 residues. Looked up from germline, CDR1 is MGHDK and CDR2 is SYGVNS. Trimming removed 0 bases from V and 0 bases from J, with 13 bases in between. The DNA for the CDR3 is TGTGCCAGCAGTGAATATAAGTCCAAGGGTAGCACAGATACGCAGTATTTT. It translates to CASSEYKSKGSTDTQYF.

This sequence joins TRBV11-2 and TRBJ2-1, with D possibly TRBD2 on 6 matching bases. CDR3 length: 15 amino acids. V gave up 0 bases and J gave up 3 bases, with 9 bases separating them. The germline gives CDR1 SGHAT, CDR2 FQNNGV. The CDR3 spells CASSLDGGYYNEQFF. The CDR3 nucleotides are TGTGCCAGCAGCTTAGATGGAGGGTACTACAATGAGCAGTTCTTC.

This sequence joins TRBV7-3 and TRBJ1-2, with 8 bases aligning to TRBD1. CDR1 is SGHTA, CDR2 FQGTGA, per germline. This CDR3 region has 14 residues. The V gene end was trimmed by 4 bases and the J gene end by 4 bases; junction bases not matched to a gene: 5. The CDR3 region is CASSYTGTGYGYTF. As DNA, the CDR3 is TGTGCCAGCAGCTACACCGGGACAGGCTATGGCTACACCTTC.

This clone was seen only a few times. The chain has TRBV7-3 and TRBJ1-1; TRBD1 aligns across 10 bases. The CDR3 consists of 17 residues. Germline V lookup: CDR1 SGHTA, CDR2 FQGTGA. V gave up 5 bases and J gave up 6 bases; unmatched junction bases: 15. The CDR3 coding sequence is TGTGCCAGCAGCCCAGAGGGGACAGGGGCACCCGGGGCTGAAGCTTTCTTT. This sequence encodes CASSPEGTGAPGAEAFF.